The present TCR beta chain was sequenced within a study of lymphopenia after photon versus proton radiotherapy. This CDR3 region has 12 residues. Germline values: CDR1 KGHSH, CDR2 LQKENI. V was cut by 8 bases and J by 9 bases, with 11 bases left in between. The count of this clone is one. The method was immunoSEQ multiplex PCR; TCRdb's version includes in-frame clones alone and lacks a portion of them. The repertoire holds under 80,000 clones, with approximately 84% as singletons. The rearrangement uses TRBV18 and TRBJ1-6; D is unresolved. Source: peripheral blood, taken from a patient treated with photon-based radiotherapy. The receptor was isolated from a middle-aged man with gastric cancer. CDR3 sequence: CASREDGSPLHF. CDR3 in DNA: TGTGCCAGCAGGGAGGATGGTTCACCCCTCCACTTT.